The text below deals with one T cell receptor beta chain. There is no known antigen for this receptor. Base qualities are not recorded, but no much larger clone differs from it by a single base. TCRbeta CDR3 regions were amplified from genomic DNA by means of the immunoSEQ Assay, a bias-controlled multiplex PCR. In the original analysis: Within the assay, amplification of reference gene primers was used to estimate how many nucleated cells each sample contained. Sequence reads were collapsed and filtered to measure the absolute abundance of every unique TCRbeta CDR3 rearrangement. Productive Simpson clonality was computed per sample as the square root of Simpson's diversity index over productive rearrangements. TCRdb carries this immuneACCESS record with in-frame sequences only. Its versions omit some clonotypes, under half of them owing to an unresolved V gene in the studies checked, with the rest unexplained. The DNA was the basis for D and trimming; V, J and clone size are from that table. Within this sample are some 210,000 clones, with 70% to 90% of them counted one time only. The ten largest clonotypes hold approximately 5% of the sample.

The collaborating institutions used their own protocols to collect whole blood in K2EDTA tubes. For TCRbeta analysis, collaborator samples were shipped as frozen whole blood, as isolated PBMCs, or as DNA extracted from either sample type. This specimen comes from a study of blood T cell repertoires in COVID-19 (TCRdb year 2020). For context, the study as a whole: Samples covering the acute and convalescent phases of COVID-19 were provided by collaborators in the United States, Italy and Spain. The repertoires were made available in a free public database intended to serve as a resource for research on the immune response to SARS-CoV-2. Samples were obtained from the ongoing ImmuneRACE study (first 160 participants) and from about 1,300 subjects provided by 6 global collaborators. The sample metadata nearly always contained a de-identified subject ID, COVID-19 status, age in years and sex. Where available, HLA class I and class II types were taken from metadata supplied by the sample provider and were not determined by assay-based typing. The material from the prospective study consisted of cDNA or gDNA derived from T cells, B-cell-depleted T cells, or PBMCs. Deeply sampled blood TCRbeta repertoires from subjects exposed to, actively infected with, or recovered from COVID-19 were included in the dataset.

What the study reported, not specific to this receptor: How much clinical and demographic metadata was included differed by source and by participant, and the metadata was provided uncurated.

V loses 0 bases, J loses 7 bases, and the germline ends lie 24 bases apart. Counted from cysteine to phenylalanine, this CDR3 has 18 amino acids. Only the CDR3 DNA is retained, 54 bases long and in frame from the first base. CDR1 and CDR2, looked up from the germline V gene, are SGDLS and YYNGEE. The receptor's source is a woman aged 70-85 years with active or convalescent COVID-19. Sequencing used peripheral blood. The receptor chain draws on TRBV9 and TRBJ2-3; tentative D gene TRBD2, with 7 bases matching. The sequenced DNA is TGTGCCAGCAGCGTAGCTCCCGTGGCGGGAGTCGGGGGGCATACGCAGTATTTT. This translates into CASSVAPVAGVGGHTQYF.